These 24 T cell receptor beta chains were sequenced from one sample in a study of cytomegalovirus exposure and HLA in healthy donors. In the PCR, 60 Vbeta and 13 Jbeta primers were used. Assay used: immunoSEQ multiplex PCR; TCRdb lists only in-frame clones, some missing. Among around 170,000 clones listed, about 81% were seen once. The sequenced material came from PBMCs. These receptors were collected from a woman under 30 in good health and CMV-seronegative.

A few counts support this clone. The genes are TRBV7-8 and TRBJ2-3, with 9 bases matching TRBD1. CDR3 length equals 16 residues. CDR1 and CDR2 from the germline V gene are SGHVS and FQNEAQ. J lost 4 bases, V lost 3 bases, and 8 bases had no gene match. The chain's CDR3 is CASSLGGTGNSDTQYF. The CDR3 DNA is TGTGCCAGCAGCTTGGGAGGGACAGGGAATTCAGATACGCAGTATTTT.

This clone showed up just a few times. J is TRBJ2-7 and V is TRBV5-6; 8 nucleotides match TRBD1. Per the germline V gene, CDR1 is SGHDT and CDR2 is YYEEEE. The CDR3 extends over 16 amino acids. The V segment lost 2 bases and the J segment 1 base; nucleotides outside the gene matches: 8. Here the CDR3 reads CASSFPRQGRSYEQYF. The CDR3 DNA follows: TGTGCCAGCAGCTTCCCTCGACAGGGGAGGTCCTACGAGCAGTACTTC. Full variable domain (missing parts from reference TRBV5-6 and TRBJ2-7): DAGVTQSPTHLIKTRGQQVTLRCSPKSGHDTVSWYQQALGQGPQFIFQYYEEEERQRGNFPDRFSGHQFPNYSSELNVNALLLGDSALYLCASSFPRQGRSYEQYFGPGTRLTVT.

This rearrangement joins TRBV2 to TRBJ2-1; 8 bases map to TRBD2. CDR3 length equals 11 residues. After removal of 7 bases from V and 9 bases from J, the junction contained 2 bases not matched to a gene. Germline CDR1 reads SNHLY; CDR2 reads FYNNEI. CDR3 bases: TGTGCCAGCACCCGGGGGGGTGAGCAGTTCTTC. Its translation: CASTRGGEQFF.

CDR3 DNA: TGTGCCAGCAGGGACAGGGGAGGCAAGTACGAGCAGTACTTC. Residues: CASRDRGGKYEQYF. The V and J genes are TRBV2 and TRBJ2-7, with TRBD1 identical over 9 bases. J lost 4 bases, V lost 6 bases, and 7 bases had no gene match. CDR3 length: 14 amino acids. Germline lookup yields CDR1 SNHLY and CDR2 FYNNEI.

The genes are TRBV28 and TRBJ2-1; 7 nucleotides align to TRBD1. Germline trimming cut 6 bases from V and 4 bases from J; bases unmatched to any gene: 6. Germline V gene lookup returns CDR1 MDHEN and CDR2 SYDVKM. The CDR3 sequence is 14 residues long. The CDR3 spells CASRTGTDYNEQFF. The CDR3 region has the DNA TGTGCCAGCAGAACCGGGACAGATTACAATGAGCAGTTCTTC.

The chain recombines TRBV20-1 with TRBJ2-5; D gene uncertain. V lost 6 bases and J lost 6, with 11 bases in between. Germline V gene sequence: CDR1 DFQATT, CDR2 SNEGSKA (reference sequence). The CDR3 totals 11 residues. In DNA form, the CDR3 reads TGCAGTGCCTCAAATGGGCAGACCCAGTACTTC. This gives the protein CSASNGQTQYF.

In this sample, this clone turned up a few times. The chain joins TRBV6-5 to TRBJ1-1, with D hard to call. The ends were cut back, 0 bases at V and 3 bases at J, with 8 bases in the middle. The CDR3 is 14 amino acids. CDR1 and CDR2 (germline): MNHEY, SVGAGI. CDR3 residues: CASSYSSGYTEAFF. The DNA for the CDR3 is TGTGCCAGCAGTTACTCGAGCGGGTACACTGAAGCTTTCTTT.

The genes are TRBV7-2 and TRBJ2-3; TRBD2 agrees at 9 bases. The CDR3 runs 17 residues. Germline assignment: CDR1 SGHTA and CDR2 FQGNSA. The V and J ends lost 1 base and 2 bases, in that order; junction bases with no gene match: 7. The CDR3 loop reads CASSLGLGGGVTDTQYF. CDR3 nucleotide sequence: TGTGCCAGCAGCTTAGGTCTAGGCGGGGGGGTCACAGATACGCAGTATTTT.

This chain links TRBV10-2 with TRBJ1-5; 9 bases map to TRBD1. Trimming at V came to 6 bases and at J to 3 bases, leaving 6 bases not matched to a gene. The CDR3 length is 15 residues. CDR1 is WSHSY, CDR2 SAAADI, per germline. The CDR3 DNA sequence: TGCGCCAGCAGGCCCGGGACAGGGTACAATCAGCCCCAGCATTTT. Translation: CASRPGTGYNQPQHF.

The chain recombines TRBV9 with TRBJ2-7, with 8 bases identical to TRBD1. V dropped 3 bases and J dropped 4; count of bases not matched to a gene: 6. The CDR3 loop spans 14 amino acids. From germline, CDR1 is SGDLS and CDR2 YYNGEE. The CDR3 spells CASSANDRGYEQYF. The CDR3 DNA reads TGTGCCAGCAGCGCCAATGACAGGGGTTACGAGCAGTACTTC.

CDR3 nucleotide sequence: TGTGCCACCAGCGGAGGTGAGGTAGTTCAGCCCCAGCATTTT. Its translation: CATSGGEVVQPQHF. The rearrangement joins TRBV15 to TRBJ1-5; D is ambiguous. V was cut by 5 bases and J by 6 bases, with 14 bases left in between. Germline loops: CDR1 LNHNV, CDR2 YYDKDF (reference sequence). The CDR3 has 14 residues. The full variable domain, rest sourced from reference TRBV15 and TRBJ1-5, is DAMVIQNPRYQVTQFGKPVTLSCSQTLNHNVMYWYQQKSSQAPKLLFHYYDKDFNNEADTPDNFQSRRPNTSFCFLDIRSPGLGDTAMYLCATSGGEVVQPQHFGDGTRLSIL.

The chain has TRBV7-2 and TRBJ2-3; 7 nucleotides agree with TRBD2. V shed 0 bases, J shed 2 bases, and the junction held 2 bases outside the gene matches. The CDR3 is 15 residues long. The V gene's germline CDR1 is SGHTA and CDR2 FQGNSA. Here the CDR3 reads CASSLAGGVTDTQYF. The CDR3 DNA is TGTGCCAGCAGCTTAGCGGGGGGGGTCACAGATACGCAGTATTTT.

The CDR3 loop is CASSSGHGGGVYEQYF. The CDR3 DNA is TGTGCCAGCAGTTCCGGACATGGTGGCGGGGTTTACGAGCAGTACTTC. The J gene is TRBJ2-7, the V gene TRBV6-5, with D possibly matching TRBD2 (6 bases). Germline V gives CDR1 MNHEY, CDR2 SVGAGI. Trimming left V 4 bases short and J 4 bases short, with 20 bases between. The CDR3 runs to 16 residues.

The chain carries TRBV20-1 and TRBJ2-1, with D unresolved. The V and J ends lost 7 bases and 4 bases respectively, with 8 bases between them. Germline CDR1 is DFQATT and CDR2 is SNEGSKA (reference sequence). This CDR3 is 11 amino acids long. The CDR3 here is CSGGGYNEQFF. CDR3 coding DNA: TGCAGTGGTGGCGGTTACAATGAGCAGTTCTTC.

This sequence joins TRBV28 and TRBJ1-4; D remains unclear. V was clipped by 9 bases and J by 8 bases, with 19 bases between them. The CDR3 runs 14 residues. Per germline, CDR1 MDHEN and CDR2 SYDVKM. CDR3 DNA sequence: TGTGCCAGTACTGACGGAGTTAATAAAGAAAAACTGTTTTTT. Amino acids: CASTDGVNKEKLFF. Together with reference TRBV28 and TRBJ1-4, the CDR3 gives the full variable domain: DVKVTQSSRYLVKRTGEKVFLECVQDMDHENMFWYRQDPGLGLRLIYFSYDVKMKEKGDIPEGYSVSREKKERFSLILESASTNQTSMYLCASTDGVNKEKLFFGSGTQLSVL.

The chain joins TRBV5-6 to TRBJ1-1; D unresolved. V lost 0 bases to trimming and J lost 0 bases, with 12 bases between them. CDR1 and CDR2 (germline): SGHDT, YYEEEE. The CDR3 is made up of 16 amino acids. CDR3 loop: CASSLGGGPLNTEAFF. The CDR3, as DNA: TGTGCCAGCAGCTTGGGCGGAGGGCCGTTGAACACTGAAGCTTTCTTT.

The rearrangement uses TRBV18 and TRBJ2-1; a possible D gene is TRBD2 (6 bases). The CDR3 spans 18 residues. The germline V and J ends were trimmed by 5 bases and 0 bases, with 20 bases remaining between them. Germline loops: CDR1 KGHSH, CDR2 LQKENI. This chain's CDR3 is CASSAFSRDGSSYNEQFF. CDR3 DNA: TGTGCCAGCTCAGCTTTCTCCCGGGACGGGAGCTCCTACAATGAGCAGTTCTTC.

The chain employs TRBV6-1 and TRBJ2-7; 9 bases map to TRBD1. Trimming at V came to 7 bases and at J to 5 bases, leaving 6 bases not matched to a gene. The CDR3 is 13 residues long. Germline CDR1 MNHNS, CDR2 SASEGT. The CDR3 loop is CASTHRGPNEQYF. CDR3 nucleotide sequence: TGTGCCAGCACTCACAGGGGGCCCAACGAGCAGTACTTC.

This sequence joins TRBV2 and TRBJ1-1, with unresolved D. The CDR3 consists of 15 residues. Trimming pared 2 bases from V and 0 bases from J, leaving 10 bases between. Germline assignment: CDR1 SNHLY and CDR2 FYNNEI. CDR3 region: CASSETTQLNTEAFF. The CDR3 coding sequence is TGTGCCAGCAGTGAAACAACCCAGTTGAACACTGAAGCTTTCTTT.

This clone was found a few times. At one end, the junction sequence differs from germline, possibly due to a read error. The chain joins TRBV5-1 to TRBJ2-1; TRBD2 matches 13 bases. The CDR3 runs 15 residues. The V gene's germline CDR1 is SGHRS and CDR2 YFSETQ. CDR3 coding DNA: TGTGCCAGCAGTCGCGGACTAGCGGGAGTTGGAGAGCAGTTCTTC. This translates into CASSRGLAGVGEQFF. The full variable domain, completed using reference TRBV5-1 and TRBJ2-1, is KAGVTQTPRYLIKTRGQQVTLSCSPISGHRSVSWYQQTPGQGLQFLFEYFSETQRNKGNFPGRFSGRQFSNSRSEMNVSTLELGDSALYLCASSRGLAGVGEQFFGPGTRLTVL.

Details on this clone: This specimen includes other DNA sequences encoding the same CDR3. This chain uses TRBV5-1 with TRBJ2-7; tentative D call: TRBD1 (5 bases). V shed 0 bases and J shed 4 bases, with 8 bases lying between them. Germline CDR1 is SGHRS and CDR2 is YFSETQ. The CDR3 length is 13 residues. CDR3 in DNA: TGCGCCAGCAGCTTGGGAACAGGTTACGAGCAGTACTTC. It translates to CASSLGTGYEQYF.

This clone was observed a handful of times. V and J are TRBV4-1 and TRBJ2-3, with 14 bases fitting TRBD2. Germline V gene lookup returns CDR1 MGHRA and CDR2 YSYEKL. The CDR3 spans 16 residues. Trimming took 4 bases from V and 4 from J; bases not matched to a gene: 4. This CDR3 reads CASSLGLAGGSDTQYF. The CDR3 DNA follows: TGCGCCAGCAGCCTCGGACTAGCGGGAGGTTCAGATACGCAGTATTTT.

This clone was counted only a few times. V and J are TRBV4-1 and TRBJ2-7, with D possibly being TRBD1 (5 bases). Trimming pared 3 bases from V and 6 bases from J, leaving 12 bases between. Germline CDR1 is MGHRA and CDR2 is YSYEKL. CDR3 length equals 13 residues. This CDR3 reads CASSHGRVGEQYF. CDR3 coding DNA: TGCGCCAGCAGCCATGGCAGGGTCGGCGAGCAGTACTTC.

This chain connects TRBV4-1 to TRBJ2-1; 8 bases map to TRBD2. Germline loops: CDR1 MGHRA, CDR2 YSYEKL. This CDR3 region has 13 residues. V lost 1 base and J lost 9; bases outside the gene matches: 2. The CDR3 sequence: CASSQGTSGEQFF. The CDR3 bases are TGCGCCAGCAGCCAAGGAACTAGCGGTGAGCAGTTCTTC.